These T cell receptor beta chains were read from a single sample in a study of shared clonotypes between healthy human individuals. TCRdb's copy holds only in-frame clones and misses some; the assay was immunoSEQ multiplex PCR. The data contain a few million clones, 80% to 95% of them seen just once; the ten biggest clones take up roughly 0.34%. The sequencing sample was made of naive CD4+ T cells from PBMCs. These receptors were obtained from a man younger than 35 in good health. Some clones in this sample may be carry-over from other donors' samples. Both conserved end residues are part of each CDR3. The D gene is left open where the match is weak. Some rows have no size entry. The others give once, few or many, or a class for an expanded clone.

V	size	D	J	DNA	CDR3
TRBV30	.	.	TRBJ1-1	TGTGCCTGGAGTGTTGGGCGGGGGAACACTGAAGCTTTCTTT	CAWSVGRGNTEAFF
TRBV11-2	.	TRBD1	TRBJ1-2	TGTGCCAGCAGCCGCTGGACAGGGAAAGCTAACTATGGCTACACCTTC	CASSRWTGKANYGYTF
TRBV25-1	.	.	TRBJ1-1	TGTGCCAGCAGTGAATCCGGGGGCCGGACTGAAGCTTTCTTT	CASSESGGRTEAFF
TRBV7-6	few	.	TRBJ1-3	TGTGCCAGCAGCTTAGTAGCAAACACCATATATTTT	CASSLVANTIYF
TRBV28	.	.	TRBJ2-7	TGTGCCAGCAGTTTATTGAGGGGTAACTCCTACGAGCAGTACTTC	CASSLLRGNSYEQYF
TRBV6-5	.	.	TRBJ1-2	TGTGCCAGCAGTCACATGGGTGGCTACACCTTC	CASSHMGGYTF
TRBV5-6	few	.	TRBJ1-2	TGTGCCAGCAGCACTTACAGACTATCGGAGGACTATGGCTACACCTTC	CASSTYRLSEDYGYTF
TRBV27	.	TRBD1	TRBJ1-3	TGTGCCAGCAGTAGGACAGGGGAAGGAAACACCATATATTTT	CASSRTGEGNTIYF
TRBV6-1	.	.	TRBJ1-5	TGTGCCAGCATCGGGAACAGCAATCAGCCCCAGCATTTT	CASIGNSNQPQHF
TRBV14	.	.	TRBJ2-1	TGTGCCAGCAGCCACCTGGGGAGCGGTTACTCCTACAATGAGCAGTTCTTC	CASSHLGSGYSYNEQFF
TRBV15	.	.	TRBJ2-5	TGTGCCACCAGCAGAGGGGCGACCCAAGAGACCCAGTACTTC	CATSRGATQETQYF
TRBV4-3	once	.	TRBJ1-4	TGCGCCAGTTCCCGTGGTCGGGCCGCAACTAATGAAAAACTGTTTTTT	CASSRGRAATNEKLFF
TRBV28	.	.	TRBJ2-5	TGTGCCAGCAGTTTTTCTGCAGGGTACCAAGAGACCCAGTACTTC	CASSFSAGYQETQYF
TRBV5-6	.	TRBD1	TRBJ1-1	TGTGCCAGCAGCTTGGGACAGGGACTGAACACTGAAGCTTTCTTT	CASSLGQGLNTEAFF